Below, 21 T cell receptor beta chains from the same sample are listed, as sequenced in a study of blood T cells in healthy people across ages. A second about 7 to 11 cycle PCR used barcoded and J-beta primers. Using its own MiXCR run on the 5' RACE reads, TCRdb lists one record per CDR3 protein. The table lists roughly 680,000 distinct CDR3 sequences, around a fifth of them singletons, with about 3.6% in the top ten. The sequencing sample was made of blood. The receptors were gathered from an older man in good health.

The genes are TRBV12-3 or TRBV12-4 and TRBJ1-6; maybe TRBD1 (5 bases). V was clipped by 6 bases and J by 14 bases, with 23 bases between them. The CDR3 length is 15 residues. CDR3 in amino acids: CASRRTGRGVGTLHF. CDR3 bases: TGTGCCAGCAGGAGAACGGGACGTGGGGTGGGGACCCTCCACTTT.

A word on this clonotype: This may come from a read error, since a much larger clone is one base off. This chain joins TRBV2 and TRBJ2-5; D is perhaps TRBD1 (6 bases). Per germline, CDR1 SNHLY and CDR2 FYNNEI. The CDR3 extends over 12 amino acids. In DNA, the CDR3 is TGTTCCAGCAGTGGCCAGGGGGAGACCCAGTACTTC. This encodes CSSSGQGETQYF.

The V and J genes are TRBV4-1 and TRBJ1-1, with no clear D. CDR3 length: 14 residues. The V gene's germline CDR1 is MGHRA and CDR2 YSYEKL. V lost 5 bases to trimming and J lost 0 bases, with 10 bases between them. The CDR3 reads CASSKDGVNTEAFF. The CDR3 DNA follows: TGCGCCAGCAGCAAGGATGGTGTGAACACTGAAGCTTTCTTT.

This clonotype was seen a handful of times. This sequence joins TRBV25-1 and TRBJ2-5, with D hard to call. This CDR3 is 14 amino acids long. Germline CDR1 is MGHDK and CDR2 is SYGVNS. Trimming cost V 3 bases and J 5 bases, with 13 bases left between them. The CDR3 protein is CASSDYTTSETQYF. The CDR3 DNA is TGTGCCAGCAGTGACTACACCACATCGGAGACCCAGTACTTC.

Note on this clonotype: At one of its ends the junction is not consistent with the germline gene, which may arise from a read error. The chain joins TRBV6-6 to TRBJ2-5, with D unresolved. The J call may be mistaken, given a closer DNA end match to TRBJ2-7. Germline V gives CDR1 MNHNY, CDR2 SVGAGI (reference sequence). CDR3 length equals 14 residues. CDR3 nucleotide sequence: TGTGCCGGCAGTTACGGGCAGAGCTCCTACGAGCAGTACTTC. Protein sequence: CAGSYGQSSYEQYF.

The genes are TRBV30 and TRBJ2-3; D might be TRBD1 (5 bases). From germline, CDR1 is GTSNPN and CDR2 SVGIG (reference sequence). Trimming removed 2 bases from V and 0 bases from J, with 9 bases in between. The CDR3 is 14 residues long. CDR3 amino acids: CAWSRTPSTDTQYF. Here the CDR3 DNA reads TGTGCCTGGAGTCGGACACCGAGCACAGATACGCAGTATTTT.

The sample holds a few counts of this clonotype. The J gene is TRBJ1-2, the V gene TRBV20-1; 7 bases align to TRBD1. The germline CDR1 and CDR2 sequences are DFQATT and SNEGSKA (reference sequence). Trimming at V came to 0 bases and at J to 6 bases, leaving 7 bases not matched to a gene. The CDR3 consists of 14 residues. CDR3 sequence: CSARDKGRGDGYTF. In nucleotides, the CDR3 is TGCAGTGCTAGAGATAAGGGCAGGGGGGATGGCTACACCTTC.

This clonotype was observed a single time. The junction shows a germline mismatch at one end, possibly a read error. The chain combines TRBV5-5 with TRBJ2-5; 8 bases align to TRBD1. Germline V lookup: CDR1 SGHKS, CDR2 YYEKEE (reference sequence). The CDR3 has 17 residues. The CDR3 sequence is CASSLAPGRGLSNEKFF. In nucleotides, the CDR3 is TGTGCCAGCAGCTTGGCCCCAGGCAGGGGGCTATCCAATGAGAAGTTCTTC.

The chain combines TRBV30 with TRBJ2-6; a weak D match, TRBD1 (6 bases). Trimming cost V 5 bases and J 2 bases, with 10 bases left between them. CDR1 is GTSNPN and CDR2 is SVGIG in the germline V gene (reference sequence). The CDR3 contains 14 residues. The CDR3 DNA is TGTGCCTGGGCATCAGGGGCTGGGGCCAACGTCCTGACTTTC. Protein product: CAWASGAGANVLTF. Together with reference TRBV30 and TRBJ2-6, the CDR3 gives the full variable domain: SQTIHQWPATLVQPVGSPLSLECTVEGTSNPNLYWYRQAAGRGLQLLFYSVGIGQISSEVPQNLSASRPQDRQFILSSKKLLLSDSGFYLCAWASGAGANVLTFGAGSRLTVL.

V is TRBV30 and J is TRBJ2-7; no clear D gene. TRBJ2-1 explains the end of the DNA better; the J call may be wrong. CDR1 is GTSNPN and CDR2 is SVGIG in the germline V gene (reference sequence). The CDR3 extends over 12 amino acids. The CDR3 nucleotides read TGTGCCTGGAGTGTACTAAGCAATGAGCAGTTCTTC. Protein product: CAWSVLSNEQFF.

This chain links TRBV20-1 with TRBJ1-5, with D perhaps matching TRBD1 (5 bases). Trimming shortened V by 5 bases and J by 4 bases, and 12 bases separated the two germline ends. The CDR3 contains 13 residues. Germline CDR1 is DFQATT and CDR2 is SNEGSKA (reference sequence). The CDR3 here is CSASGGLNQPQHF. CDR3 bases: TGCAGTGCTTCGGGGGGGTTGAATCAGCCCCAGCATTTT.

This clonotype was picked up many times. The chain recombines TRBV15 with TRBJ2-1, with 7 nucleotides matching TRBD2. Trimming cost V 9 bases and J 5 bases; bases outside gene matches: 10. Germline lookup yields CDR1 LNHNV and CDR2 YYDKDF (reference sequence). The CDR3 is 14 amino acids. CDR3 bases: TGTGCCACGCAAGGGAGGGAGGGTAACAATGAGCAGTTCTTC. Amino acid sequence: CATQGREGNNEQFF.

The V and J genes are TRBV4-1 and TRBJ2-5, with D uncertain. The end of the DNA fits TRBJ2-7 better, so the J call may be wrong. CDR1 is MGHRA, CDR2 YSYEKL, per germline. The CDR3 is made up of 15 amino acids. The CDR3, as DNA: TGCGCCAGCAGCCAAGACATGAGTAGCCTCTACGAGCAGTACTTC. As protein: CASSQDMSSLYEQYF.

This clonotype came up a few times. CDR3 sequence reads: CASGVSYNSPLHF. The CDR3 nucleotides read TGTGCCAGCGGAGTTTCCTATAATTCACCCCTCCACTTT. The V gene is TRBV2, the J gene TRBJ1-6; D is ambiguous. With 8 bases removed from V and 1 base from J, the gap between germline ends came to 6 bases. The CDR3 has 13 residues. Germline V gives CDR1 SNHLY, CDR2 FYNNEI.

There are a few counts of this clonotype. V gene TRBV15 combines with J gene TRBJ2-1; a weak D match, TRBD2 (5 bases). V gave up 1 base and J gave up 6 bases, with 13 bases separating them. Per the germline V gene, CDR1 is LNHNV and CDR2 is YYDKDF (reference sequence). CDR3 size: 15 residues. Written as DNA, the CDR3 is TGTGCCACCAGCAGAGTGAGGGCAGGATCCAATGAGCAGTTCTTC. As protein: CATSRVRAGSNEQFF.

This clonotype was picked up a small number of times. The rearrangement links TRBV11-3 to TRBJ2-3; TRBD2 aligns across 7 bases. The V segment lost 5 bases and the J segment 4 bases; nucleotides outside the gene matches: 6. The CDR3 spans 14 residues. CDR1 is SGHNT and CDR2 is YENEEA in the germline V gene. CDR3 DNA sequence: TGTGCCAGCAGCCTCGGACTAGGCTCAGATACGCAGTATTTT. This encodes CASSLGLGSDTQYF. The full variable domain, with the rest looked up from reference TRBV11-3 and TRBJ2-3, is EAGVVQSPRYKIIEKKQPVAFWCNPISGHNTLYWYLQNLGQGPELLIRYENEEAVDDSQLPKDRFSAERLKGVDSTLKIQPAELGDSAVYLCASSLGLGSDTQYFGPGTRLTVL.

The chain recombines TRBV29-1 with TRBJ2-5, with 8 nucleotides matching TRBD1. Germline-derived CDR1 and CDR2 are SQVTM and ANQGSEA. This CDR3 has 14 residues. V was clipped by 4 bases and J by 4 bases; unmatched bases: 8. In nucleotides, the CDR3 is TGCAGCGTTGTCGACAGGGGCATCGGAGAGACCCAGTACTTC. Amino acid sequence: CSVVDRGIGETQYF. Full variable domain (missing parts from reference TRBV29-1 and TRBJ2-5): SAVISQKPSRDICQRGTSLTIQCQVDSQVTMMFWYRQQPGQSLTLIATANQGSEATYESGFVIDKFPISRPNLTFSTLTVSNMSPEDSSIYLCSVVDRGIGETQYFGPGTRLLVL.

This clonotype was seen a handful of times. The chain carries TRBV20-1 and TRBJ1-3, with TRBD1 matching over 10 bases. This CDR3 comprises 13 residues. The germline gives CDR1 DFQATT, CDR2 SNEGSKA (reference sequence). V gave up 0 bases and J gave up 7 bases; unmatched junction bases: 0. CDR3 coding DNA: TGCAGTGCTAGAGAGGGACAGGGGAACACCATATATTTT. It codes for CSAREGQGNTIYF.

V usage is TRBV20-1 and J usage is TRBJ2-5; D assignment may be TRBD1 or TRBD2 (5 bases each). Looked up from germline, CDR1 is DFQATT and CDR2 is SNEGSKA (reference sequence). CDR3 length equals 14 residues. V was clipped by 5 bases and J by 5 bases, with 18 bases between them. In DNA form, the CDR3 reads TGCAGTGCTGGAAGAGGGGACCTCGGTGAGACCCAGTACTTC. Its translation is CSAGRGDLGETQYF.

This clonotype has ten or more counts. The chain recombines TRBV20-1 with TRBJ1-4; unclear D gene. The CDR3 spans 16 residues. V lost 0 bases and J lost 5, with 16 bases in between. From germline, CDR1 is DFQATT and CDR2 SNEGSKA (reference sequence). The CDR3 nucleotides are TGCAGTGCTAGAGATAGAATACGGCAGCAGAATGAAAAACTGTTTTTT. As protein: CSARDRIRQQNEKLFF.

This chain connects TRBV7-3 to TRBJ1-4; D unresolved. V was pared by 1 base and J by 8 bases, with 8 bases between. The germline gives CDR1 SGHTA, CDR2 FQGTGA. This CDR3 region has 13 residues. The DNA of the CDR3 is TGTGCCAGCAGCTTAAATGTACCGGAAAAACTGTTTTTT. This gives the protein CASSLNVPEKLFF.